This T cell receptor (beta chain) appears in the sequencing data of a study of blood T cell dynamics during melanoma immunotherapy. CDR3 length equals 13 residues. Germline V gene lookup returns CDR1 SGHTS and CDR2 YDEGEE. J was trimmed by 6 bases and V by 3 bases; bases with no gene match: 4. Regarding time point: week 3, after first cycle of checkpoint inhibitor. Data came from immunoSEQ multiplex PCR; TCRdb stores just in-frame clones and leaves some out. Seen here are thousands of clones, nearly 90% observed once, and the top ten hold less than 6%. V is TRBV5-8 and J is TRBJ1-1, with TRBD1 identical over 8 bases. This receptor was identified in a human donor with melanoma. Specimen: blood, collected from a patient treated with checkpoint blockade. The CDR3 sequence: CASSSGTGPEAFF. The CDR3 nucleotides read TGTGCCAGCAGCTCGGGGACAGGCCCTGAAGCTTTCTTT.